Following are 30 T cell receptor beta chains from one sample sequenced in a study of neurological immune-mediated disorders. Time point specified: technical triplicate 2. From the 5' RACE reads, TCRdb called clonotypes with MiXCR, one entry per CDR3 protein. The sample includes about 55,000 distinct CDR3 sequences, nearly 25% of them seen just once. The sample was PBMCs. The receptor set was obtained from a man in his fifties or sixties with HTLV-1-associated myelopathy (HAM/TSP).

The chain has TRBV3-1 and TRBJ1-1, with D possibly being TRBD1 (6 bases). Germline V gives CDR1 LGHDT, CDR2 YNNKEL (reference sequence). The CDR3 runs 17 residues. V was clipped by 11 bases and J by 4 bases, with 29 bases between them. CDR3: CADSQGDFRGGGTEAFF. The CDR3 nucleotides read TGTGCCGACAGCCAAGGTGACTTCAGGGGAGGGGGCACTGAAGCTTTCTTT.

This clonotype was recorded at least ten times. V usage is TRBV28 and J usage is TRBJ2-2, with D hard to call. The germline V and J ends were trimmed by 1 base and 3 bases, with 3 bases remaining between them. Germline V gene lookup returns CDR1 MDHEN and CDR2 SYDVKM. The CDR3 sequence is 13 residues long. The CDR3 protein is CASSLLDTGELFF. Written as DNA, the CDR3 is TGTGCCAGCAGTTTATTGGACACCGGGGAGCTGTTTTTT.

This clonotype was observed at least ten times. The V call is TRBV5-1, the J call TRBJ2-1; 11 bases fit TRBD1. Germline V gene sequence: CDR1 SGHRS, CDR2 YFSETQ. The V segment lost 4 bases and the J segment 6 bases; nucleotides outside the gene matches: 6. The CDR3 length is 15 residues. The CDR3 loop reads CASSIGTGGSNEQFF. The CDR3, as DNA: TGCGCCAGCAGCATCGGGACAGGGGGATCCAATGAGCAGTTCTTC.

This clonotype came up many times. This sequence joins TRBV6-5 and TRBJ1-5; D unclear. Trimming shortened V by 4 bases and J by 0 bases, and 7 bases separated the two germline ends. Per germline, CDR1 MNHEY and CDR2 SVGAGI. The CDR3 is 14 residues long. In nucleotides, the CDR3 is TGTGCCAGCAGTTTGGTCCCTAGCAATCAGCCCCAGCATTTT. Its translation: CASSLVPSNQPQHF.

CDR3 amino acids: CSVRRIPSTDTQYF. For the CDR3, the DNA is TGCAGCGTCAGAAGGATACCTAGCACAGATACGCAGTATTTT. V is TRBV29-1 and J is TRBJ2-3; D remains ambiguous. The CDR3 has 14 amino acids. The V gene lost 6 bases and the J gene lost 0 bases, with 13 bases spanning the gap. CDR1 and CDR2 (germline): SQVTM, ANQGSEA.

The rearrangement joins TRBV15 to TRBJ2-7; 7 bases map to TRBD1. There are 14 residues in the CDR3. Germline trimming cut 1 base from V and 3 bases from J; bases unmatched to any gene: 3. CDR1 is LNHNV and CDR2 is YYDKDF in the germline V gene (reference sequence). The CDR3 region has the DNA TGTGCCACCAGCAGAGGGGCAGGGGGCTACGAGCAGTACTTC. Its protein is CATSRGAGGYEQYF.

The chain couples TRBV5-1 to TRBJ2-7; D possibly matches TRBD1 or TRBD2 (6 bases each). CDR3 size: 17 residues. Germline CDR1 reads SGHRS; CDR2 reads YFSETQ. V lost 6 bases and J 4 bases, leaving 26 bases between the germline ends. The CDR3 sequence: CASTIRSGASGVYEQYF. DNA of the CDR3: TGCGCCAGCACTATTCGATCGGGGGCTTCAGGGGTTTACGAGCAGTACTTC.

This clonotype was detected many times. This rearrangement joins TRBV2 to TRBJ2-1, with 10 bases matching TRBD1. From germline, CDR1 is SNHLY and CDR2 FYNNEI. The CDR3 totals 14 residues. V lost 5 bases, J lost 4 bases, and 2 bases stayed unmatched. The CDR3 sequence: CASSRDRGYNEQFF. The CDR3 DNA is TGTGCCAGCAGTCGGGACAGGGGATACAATGAGCAGTTCTTC.

In its sample, this clonotype was seen many times. The chain uses TRBV21-1 and TRBJ2-7; the DNA was not compared with TRBD2, the D call given in the table. TRBV21-1 is noted as a pseudogene. This CDR3 has 14 residues. The CDR3 nucleotides read TGTGCCAGCAGTCCATTAGCGGGCGAGGGCGAGCAGTACTTC. Its protein is CASSPLAGEGEQYF.

The rearrangement links TRBV7-9 to TRBJ2-7, with 9 bases that match TRBD1. Unmatched junction bases numbered 8, after V lost 6 bases and J lost 5 bases. Germline-derived CDR1 and CDR2 are SEHNR and FQNEAQ (reference sequence). The CDR3 totals 14 residues. In DNA form, the CDR3 reads TGTGCCAGCAGAGTATCCGGGACAGGGAACGAGCAGTACTTC. This gives the protein CASRVSGTGNEQYF.

This clonotype was found many times. The J gene is TRBJ2-7, the V gene TRBV7-3; perhaps TRBD2 as D (7 bases). The CDR3 is 13 residues long. Per the germline V gene, CDR1 is SGHTA and CDR2 is FQGTGA. V was shortened by 5 bases and J by 6 bases, with 14 bases between the two germline ends. The CDR3, as DNA: TGTGCCAGCAGCCCCGGGCGGGGGCTCGAGCAGTACTTC. Amino acid sequence: CASSPGRGLEQYF.

This clonotype occurred many times. The gene calls are TRBV5-1 and TRBJ1-1; D remains unclear. V lost 0 bases, J lost 4 bases, and 4 bases lay in between. CDR1 and CDR2 (germline): SGHRS, YFSETQ. This CDR3 has 12 amino acids. This chain's CDR3 is CASSLGTTEAFF. CDR3 sequence (DNA): TGCGCCAGCAGCTTGGGGACCACTGAAGCTTTCTTT.

This clonotype showed up just once. The chain is built from TRBV2 and TRBJ2-3; 10 bases map to TRBD1. CDR1 SNHLY and CDR2 FYNNEI come from the germline V gene. The ends lost 7 bases at V and 3 bases at J; junction bases unmatched: 4. The CDR3 contains 14 residues. CDR3 residues: CASTRDRGTDTQYF. The CDR3 region has the DNA TGTGCCAGCACTAGGGACAGGGGAACAGATACGCAGTATTTT.

The sample holds many counts of this clonotype. J is TRBJ2-5 and V is TRBV7-2; TRBD2 matches at 12 bases. Germline CDR1 and CDR2: SGHTA and FQGNSA. The CDR3 is 19 residues long. With 1 base clipped from V and 1 base from J, the junction kept 10 bases outside the gene matches. CDR3 loop: CASSLEERASGRAQETQYF. The CDR3 region has the DNA TGTGCCAGCAGCTTAGAAGAGAGGGCTAGCGGGAGGGCCCAAGAGACCCAGTACTTC. The variable domain in full, with the rest retrieved from reference TRBV7-2 and TRBJ2-5, is GAGVSQSPSNKVTEKGKDVELRCDPISGHTALYWYRQSLGQGLEFLIYFQGNSAPDKSGLPSDRFSAERTGGSVSTLTIQRTQQEDSAVYLCASSLEERASGRAQETQYFGPGTRLLVL.

This clonotype was recorded at least ten times. CDR3 nucleotides: TGTGCCAGCAGTTTATACACGAACACCGGGGAGCTGTTTTTT. It yields the protein CASSLYTNTGELFF. The J gene is TRBJ2-2, the V gene TRBV28, with no clear D. The CDR3 is made up of 14 amino acids. Germline V gives CDR1 MDHEN, CDR2 SYDVKM. V was shortened by 1 base and J by 0 bases, with 3 bases between the two germline ends.

The sample holds a few counts of this clonotype. V usage is TRBV3-1 and J usage is TRBJ2-5; 7 nucleotides line up with TRBD2. This CDR3 comprises 14 residues. CDR1 and CDR2 from the germline V gene are LGHDT and YNNKEL (reference sequence). V shed 4 bases, J shed 4 bases, and the junction held 6 bases outside the gene matches. CDR3: CASSPGTTSETQYF. The CDR3 DNA reads as TGTGCCAGCAGCCCCGGGACTACCTCAGAGACCCAGTACTTC.

This clonotype was counted ten times or more. V is TRBV21-1 and J is TRBJ1-2; the D segment call TRBD1 is taken from the table without a DNA check. TRBV21-1 is given as a pseudogene. This CDR3 has 17 amino acids. The chain's CDR3 is CASSKVAGGEANYGYTF. The CDR3 DNA reads TGTGCCAGCAGCAAAGTCGCGGGGGGGGAGGCTAACTATGGCTACACCTTC.

The chain joins TRBV5-1 to TRBJ2-2; tentatively, D is TRBD1 (6 bases). The CDR3 totals 14 residues. Germline loops: CDR1 SGHRS, CDR2 YFSETQ. The V gene lost 4 bases and the J gene lost 0 bases, with 7 bases spanning the gap. The CDR3 is CASSEGANTGELFF. DNA of the CDR3: TGCGCCAGCAGCGAGGGGGCGAACACCGGGGAGCTGTTTTTT.

Many counts were recorded for this clonotype. The chain combines TRBV5-1 with TRBJ1-6, with D possibly matching TRBD1 (5 bases). The CDR3 is made up of 15 amino acids. V was shortened by 3 bases and J by 5 bases, with 12 bases between the two germline ends. Germline values: CDR1 SGHRS, CDR2 YFSETQ. DNA of the CDR3: TGCGCCAGCAGCTGGGCCGGGACTGATAATTCACCCCTCCACTTT. This translates into CASSWAGTDNSPLHF. Full variable domain (outside the CDR3, taken from reference TRBV5-1 and TRBJ1-6): KAGVTQTPRYLIKTRGQQVTLSCSPISGHRSVSWYQQTPGQGLQFLFEYFSETQRNKGNFPGRFSGRQFSNSRSEMNVSTLELGDSALYLCASSWAGTDNSPLHFGNGTRLTVT.

This clonotype was found many times. The genes are TRBV20-1 and TRBJ2-5; 7 positions match TRBD1. The J segment lost 0 bases and the V segment lost 6 bases, leaving 7 bases of the junction unmatched. The germline V gene encodes CDR1 DFQATT and CDR2 SNEGSKA (reference sequence). CDR3 length: 14 residues. The CDR3 spells CSANRGPHQETQYF. CDR3 bases: TGCAGTGCAAACAGGGGCCCCCACCAAGAGACCCAGTACTTC.

This clonotype was found once. It may be a read error: a sequence one base away is much more abundant. V usage is TRBV20-1 and J usage is TRBJ2-2; 10 bases are shared with TRBD2. J was trimmed by 10 bases and V by 1 base; bases with no gene match: 6. Germline V CDR1 and CDR2: DFQATT, SNEGSKA (reference sequence). The CDR3 covers 14 residues. The CDR3 region is CSARVLAGDEELFF. The CDR3 DNA reads TGCAGTGCTAGAGTCCTAGCGGGAGACGAGGAGCTGTTTTTT.

In its sample, this clonotype ranks as medium-sized (0.01 to 0.1%). The chain recombines TRBV20-1 with TRBJ1-4, with D maybe TRBD1 (5 bases). The CDR3 extends over 14 amino acids. V was trimmed by 6 bases and J by 4 bases, leaving 15 bases between them. Germline lookup yields CDR1 DFQATT and CDR2 SNEGSKA (reference sequence). The CDR3 loop reads CSAASPRDNEKLFF. The CDR3 DNA is TGCAGTGCAGCCTCCCCCAGGGATAATGAAAAACTGTTTTTT.

In this sample, this clonotype turned up many times. The V call is TRBV19, the J call TRBJ2-2; 9 bases map to TRBD1. Trimming at V came to 4 bases and at J to 5 bases, leaving 8 bases not matched to a gene. Germline-derived CDR1 and CDR2 are LNHDA and SQIVND (reference sequence). The CDR3 is made up of 16 amino acids. The CDR3 DNA follows: TGTGCCAGTAGTACCCCACAGGGGGCGCTTACCGGGGAGCTGTTTTTT. It is translated as CASSTPQGALTGELFF. The full variable domain, its missing parts supplied by reference TRBV19 and TRBJ2-2, is DGGITQSPKYLFRKEGQNVTLSCEQNLNHDAMYWYRQDPGQGLRLIYYSQIVNDFQKGDIAEGYSVSREKKESFPLTVTSAQKNPTAFYLCASSTPQGALTGELFFGEGSRLTVL.

This clonotype came up many times. The chain is built from TRBV5-1 and TRBJ2-5; 8 nucleotides align to TRBD2. The CDR3 consists of 14 residues. J lost 5 bases, V lost 3 bases, and 6 bases had no gene match. Germline CDR1 is SGHRS and CDR2 is YFSETQ. The CDR3 nucleotides are TGCGCCAGCAGCTCGGGGACTAGGATTGAGACCCAGTACTTC. It encodes CASSSGTRIETQYF.

This clonotype was detected ten times or more. The chain is built from TRBV7-2 and TRBJ1-1; D may be TRBD1 (5 bases). From germline, CDR1 is SGHTA and CDR2 FQGNSA. This CDR3 has 12 amino acids. The V end lost 5 bases, the J end lost 11 bases, and 15 bases lay between the germline ends. The CDR3 reads CASSPTAVVAFF. The CDR3 DNA reads as TGTGCCAGCAGCCCGACAGCGGTTGTGGCTTTCTTT.

This clonotype appeared many times. The V and J genes are TRBV7-9 and TRBJ2-7; D not certain. Germline-derived CDR1 and CDR2 are SEHNR and FQNEAQ (reference sequence). The CDR3 loop spans 13 amino acids. Trimming left V 5 bases short and J 3 bases short, with 11 bases between. The CDR3 sequence is CASSPMGGYEQYF. CDR3 nucleotide sequence: TGTGCCAGCAGCCCAATGGGCGGCTACGAGCAGTACTTC.

The rearrangement uses TRBV2 and TRBJ2-7, with TRBD2 matching 8 bases. V was clipped by 7 bases and J by 4 bases; unmatched bases: 6. Germline assignment: CDR1 SNHLY and CDR2 FYNNEI. This CDR3 is built from 13 residues. The CDR3 coding sequence is TGTGCCAGCATGGCGACTAGCGTTTACGAGCAGTACTTC. Its translation is CASMATSVYEQYF.

This chain joins TRBV20-1 and TRBJ1-3; possibly TRBD1 for D (5 bases). The CDR3 spans 18 residues. Per germline, CDR1 DFQATT and CDR2 SNEGSKA (reference sequence). The germline V and J ends were trimmed by 0 bases and 0 bases, with 18 bases remaining between them. CDR3 sequence: CSARDRRGRFTSGNTIYF. The DNA for the CDR3 is TGCAGTGCTAGAGATAGGCGGGGCAGATTCACCTCTGGAAACACCATATATTTT.

This clonotype appeared a single time. This chain links TRBV6-6 with TRBJ2-5; D not resolved. Trimming shortened V by 6 bases and J by 6 bases, and 11 bases separated the two germline ends. Per the germline V gene, CDR1 is MNHNY and CDR2 is SVGAGI (reference sequence). This CDR3 has 12 residues. CDR3 nucleotide sequence: TGTGCCAGCAGGACACTTCAACAGACCCAGTACTTC. Translating gives CASRTLQQTQYF.

This clonotype was recorded at least ten times. The rearrangement links TRBV5-6 to TRBJ1-2, with D uncertain. Germline V lookup: CDR1 SGHDT, CDR2 YYEEEE. There are 15 residues in the CDR3. Deletions cut 3 bases from V and 5 bases from J, with 17 bases between. The CDR3 region is CASSSEVFFSYGYTF. The CDR3 DNA is TGTGCCAGCAGCTCGGAGGTTTTTTTCTCTTATGGCTACACCTTC.